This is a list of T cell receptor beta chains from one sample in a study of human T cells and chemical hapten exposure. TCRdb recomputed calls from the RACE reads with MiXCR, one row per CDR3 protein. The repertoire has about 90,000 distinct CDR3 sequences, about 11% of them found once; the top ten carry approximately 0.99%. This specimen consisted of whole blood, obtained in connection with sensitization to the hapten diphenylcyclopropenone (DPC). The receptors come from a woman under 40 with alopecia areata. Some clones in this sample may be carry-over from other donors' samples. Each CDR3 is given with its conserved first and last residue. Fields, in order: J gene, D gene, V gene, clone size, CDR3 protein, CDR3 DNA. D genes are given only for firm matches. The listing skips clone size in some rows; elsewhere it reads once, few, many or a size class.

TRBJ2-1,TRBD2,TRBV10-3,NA,CAISGQMGGNEQFF,TGTGCCATCAGTGGGCAGATGGGGGGGAATGAGCAGTTCTTC
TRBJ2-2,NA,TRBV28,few,CASSQSGTPSGWELFF,TGTGCCAGCAGTCAATCCGGGACTCCGAGTGGGTGGGAGCTGTTTTTT
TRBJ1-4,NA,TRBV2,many,CASSGLGEKLFF,TGTGCCAGCAGCGGTTTGGGTGAAAAACTGTTTTTT
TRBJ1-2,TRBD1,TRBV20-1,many,CSARDPGQGDYGYTF,TGCAGTGCTAGAGACCCGGGACAGGGGGACTATGGCTACACCTTC
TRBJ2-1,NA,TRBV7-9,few,CASSLKRRLSSYNEQFF,TGTGCCAGCAGCTTAAAGAGGCGGTTGAGCTCCTACAATGAGCAGTTCTTC
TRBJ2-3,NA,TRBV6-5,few,CASTRDFAWPDTQYF,TGTGCCAGCACCAGGGATTTCGCGTGGCCAGATACGCAGTATTTT
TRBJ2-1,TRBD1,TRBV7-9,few,CASSSRDSSYNEQFF,TGTGCCAGCAGCTCCCGGGACAGCTCCTACAATGAGCAGTTCTTC
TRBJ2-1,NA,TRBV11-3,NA,CASSRSGRNEQFF,TGTGCCAGCAGCCGTAGCGGTCGCAATGAGCAGTTCTTC
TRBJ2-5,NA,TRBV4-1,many,CASSQDAGAWETQYF,TGCGCCAGCAGCCAAGATGCGGGGGCTTGGGAGACCCAGTACTTC
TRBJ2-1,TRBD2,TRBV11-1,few,CASSLLTGLRYNEQFF,TGTGCCAGCAGCTTACTAACGGGACTAAGATACAATGAGCAGTTCTTC
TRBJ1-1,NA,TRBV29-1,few,CSVEDGRGMNTEAFF,TGCAGCGTTGAAGATGGAAGAGGGATGAACACTGAAGCTTTCTTT
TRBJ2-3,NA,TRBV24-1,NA,CATSEAVSFTLTDTQYF,TGTGCCACCAGTGAAGCGGTCTCTTTCACCCTCACAGATACGCAGTATTTT
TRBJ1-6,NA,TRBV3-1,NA,CASSQVQVHSPLHF,TGTGCCAGCAGCCAAGTCCAGGTTCATTCACCCCTCCACTTT
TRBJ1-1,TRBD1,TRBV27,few,CASTTGGAEAFF,TGTGCCAGCACAACAGGGGGGGCAGAAGCTTTCTTT
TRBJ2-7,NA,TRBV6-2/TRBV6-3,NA,CASSYSRTTTDRSSYEQYF,TGTGCCAGCAGTTACTCGAGGACGACGACCGACAGGTCCTCCTACGAGCAGTACTTC
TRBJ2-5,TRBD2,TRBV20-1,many,CSARPFLAGEEETQYF,TGCAGTGCTAGGCCCTTCCTAGCGGGAGAGGAAGAGACCCAGTACTTC
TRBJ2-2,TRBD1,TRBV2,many,CASSVRDRNTGELFF,TGTGCCAGCAGTGTTCGGGACAGAAACACCGGGGAGCTGTTTTTT
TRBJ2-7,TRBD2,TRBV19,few,CASSSRDWTSGRPLSRNEQYF,TGTGCCAGTAGTTCCCGAGACTGGACTAGCGGGAGGCCCCTATCTCGGAACGAGCAGTACTTC
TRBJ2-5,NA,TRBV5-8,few,CASRSHAGKETQYF,TGTGCCAGCAGATCTCACGCGGGAAAAGAGACCCAGTACTTC
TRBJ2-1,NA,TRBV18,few,CASSPPQAYSYNEQFF,TGTGCCAGCTCACCTCCACAGGCGTATTCCTACAATGAGCAGTTCTTC
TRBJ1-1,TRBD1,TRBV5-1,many,CASSPPSPTGGNTEAFF,TGCGCCAGCAGCCCTCCTTCCCCGACAGGGGGGAACACTGAAGCTTTCTTT
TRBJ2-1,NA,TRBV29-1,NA,CSVRWGARGGNEQFF,TGCAGCGTTAGGTGGGGGGCCCGGGGCGGCAATGAGCAGTTCTTC
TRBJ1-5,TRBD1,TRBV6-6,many,CASSYSITGGLNQPQHF,TGTGCCAGCAGTTACTCGATAACAGGGGGCTTAAATCAGCCCCAGCATTTT
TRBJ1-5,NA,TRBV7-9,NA,CASSSLGQPQHF,TGTGCCAGCAGCAGCCTTGGGCAGCCCCAGCATTTT
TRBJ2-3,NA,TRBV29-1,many,CSVDKQSTDTQYF,TGCAGCGTTGATAAACAGAGCACAGATACGCAGTATTTT
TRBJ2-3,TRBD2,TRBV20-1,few,CSATGLADSIDTQYF,TGCAGTGCTACGGGACTAGCGGACTCCATAGATACGCAGTATTTT
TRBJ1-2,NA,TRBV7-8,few,CASSLWGGYTF,TGTGCCAGCAGCTTATGGGGTGGCTACACCTTC
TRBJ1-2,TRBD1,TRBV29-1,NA,CSVLGQRGGYTF,TGCAGCGTATTGGGACAGAGAGGTGGCTACACCTTC
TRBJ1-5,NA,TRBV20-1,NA,CSAREGDIHQPQHF,TGCAGTGCTAGAGAGGGGGACATCCATCAGCCCCAGCATTTT
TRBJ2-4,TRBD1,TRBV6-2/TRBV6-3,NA,CASSSGGNIQYF,TGTGCCAGCAGCTCAGGGGGAAACATTCAGTACTTC
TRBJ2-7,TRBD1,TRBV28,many,CASSYPGQRSSYEQYF,TGTGCCAGCAGTTATCCGGGACAGCGATCTTCCTACGAGCAGTACTTC
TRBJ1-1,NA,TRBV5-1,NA,CASREGFDTEAFF,TGCGCCAGCAGGGAGGGATTCGACACTGAAGCTTTCTTT
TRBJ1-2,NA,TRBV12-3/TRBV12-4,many,CASSPRQEVTGYTF,TGTGCCAGCAGTCCTCGACAGGAAGTGACTGGCTACACCTTC
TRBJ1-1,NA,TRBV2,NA,CASSEDWGVGTEAFF,TGTGCCAGCAGTGAGGATTGGGGAGTTGGCACTGAAGCTTTCTTT
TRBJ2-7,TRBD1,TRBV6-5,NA,CASSYRDRGIYEQYF,TGTGCCAGCAGTTACCGGGACAGGGGAATATACGAGCAGTACTTC
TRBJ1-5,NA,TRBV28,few,CASSLKGQPQHF,TGTGCCAGCAGTTTAAAAGGTCAGCCCCAGCATTTT
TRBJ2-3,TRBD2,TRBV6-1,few,CASSALAGGTDTQYF,TGTGCCAGCAGTGCACTAGCGGGAGGCACAGATACGCAGTATTTT
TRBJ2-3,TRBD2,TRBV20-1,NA,CSAPAGGDTQYF,TGCAGTGCCCCCGCGGGAGGAGATACGCAGTATTTT
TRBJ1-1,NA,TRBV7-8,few,CASSPYDRGSTEAFF,TGTGCCAGCAGCCCCTACGACAGAGGGTCCACTGAAGCTTTCTTT
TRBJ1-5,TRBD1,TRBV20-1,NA,CSAMAGGSNQPQHF,TGCAGTGCTATGGCAGGGGGTAGCAATCAGCCCCAGCATTTT
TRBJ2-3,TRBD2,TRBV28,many,CASRRRETTDTQYF,TGTGCCAGCAGGAGGCGGGAGACCACAGATACGCAGTATTTT
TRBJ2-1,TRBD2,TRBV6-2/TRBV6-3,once,CASSYALANDEQFF,TGTGCCAGCAGTTACGCACTAGCGAACGATGAGCAGTTCTTC
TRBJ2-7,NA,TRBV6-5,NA,CASSYQTTRKGSVREQYF,TGTGCCAGCAGTTACCAAACAACCCGGAAGGGGTCTGTTCGCGAGCAGTACTTC